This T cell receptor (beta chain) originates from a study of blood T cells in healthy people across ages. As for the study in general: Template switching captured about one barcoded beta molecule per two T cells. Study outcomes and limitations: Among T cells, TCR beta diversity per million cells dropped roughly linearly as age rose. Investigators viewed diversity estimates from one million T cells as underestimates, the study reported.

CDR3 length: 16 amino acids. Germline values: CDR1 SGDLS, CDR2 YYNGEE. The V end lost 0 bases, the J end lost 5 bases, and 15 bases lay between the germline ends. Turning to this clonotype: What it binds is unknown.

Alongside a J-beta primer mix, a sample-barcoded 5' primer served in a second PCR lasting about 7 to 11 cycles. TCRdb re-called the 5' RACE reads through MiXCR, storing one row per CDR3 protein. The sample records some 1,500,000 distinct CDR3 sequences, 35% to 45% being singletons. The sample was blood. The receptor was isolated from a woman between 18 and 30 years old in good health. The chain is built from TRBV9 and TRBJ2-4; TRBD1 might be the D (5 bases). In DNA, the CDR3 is TGTGCCAGCAGCGTAGCTGGTAGTGGGGCTCAAAACATTCAGTACTTC. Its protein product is CASSVAGSGAQNIQYF.